Here is one T cell receptor (beta chain) with its context. In its sample, this clone was seen once. No antigen is known for it. Base qualities are missing; no much larger clone stands one base away. The sample comes from a study of lymphopenia after photon versus proton radiotherapy (dated by TCRdb to about 2019). For the wider study: Photon and proton radiation therapy were compared by the study for their immunological effects in patients with gastrointestinal tumors who developed high-grade lymphopenia. The cohort included 20 patients with gastrointestinal tumors who developed lymphopenia after receiving either photon or proton therapy. The study aimed to characterize how the two radiation modalities differ in their impact on the immune system.

The research as a whole found: Once the lymphocyte count had reached its nadir, the repertoires of photon-treated patients showed oligoclonal expansion, particularly of CD8+ Temra cells, and this expansion drove the decline in diversity. During treatment, patients who received photon therapy lost naive T cells and TCR diversity and gained effector/memory populations, whereas patients who received proton therapy remained relatively stable. The authors looked at the survival association only in patients who died, and they framed better survival with proton therapy as a possibility rather than a demonstrated result. Among patients across the cohort who died, overall survival time showed an inverse correlation with a larger post-nadir drop in TCR diversity.

Library preparation employed the immunoSEQ multiplex PCR assay. Deep sequencing of rearranged TCR beta loci, alongside multiparametric flow cytometry, was used to profile T cell repertoires. TCRdb carries this immuneACCESS record with in-frame sequences only. Its versions omit some clonotypes, under half of them owing to an unresolved V gene in the studies checked, with the rest unexplained. This sample comprises around 59,000 clones, about four fifths of them detected only once. Of the sample, about 1.9% falls within the top ten clones. V trim: 2 bases; J trim: 5 bases; unmatched bases: 6. CDR1 and CDR2, per the germline V gene (reference sequence), are MNHEY and SMNVEV. The CDR3 has 16 amino acids, counting the end cysteine and phenylalanine. Only CDR3 DNA remains: 48 bases, in frame from the first base.

The TCR originated in a man between 60 and 75 years old with pancreatic cancer. The V and J segments used are TRBV27 and TRBJ2-3; TRBD2 agrees with 11 junctional bases. Source: peripheral blood, taken from a patient treated with proton-based radiotherapy. The CDR3 region has the sequence CASSLIAGGPLDTQYF. The bases are TGTGCCAGCAGTTTAATAGCGGGAGGGCCCTTAGATACGCAGTATTTT.